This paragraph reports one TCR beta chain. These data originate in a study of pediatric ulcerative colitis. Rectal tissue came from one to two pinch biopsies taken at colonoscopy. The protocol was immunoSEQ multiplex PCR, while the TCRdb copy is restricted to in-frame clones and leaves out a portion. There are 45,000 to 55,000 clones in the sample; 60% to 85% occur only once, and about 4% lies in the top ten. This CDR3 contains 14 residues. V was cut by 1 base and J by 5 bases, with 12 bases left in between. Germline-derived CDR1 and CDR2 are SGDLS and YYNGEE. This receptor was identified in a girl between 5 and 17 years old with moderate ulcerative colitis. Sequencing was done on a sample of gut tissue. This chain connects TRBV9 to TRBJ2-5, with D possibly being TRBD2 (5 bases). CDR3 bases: TGTGCCAGCAGCGTAACGCTTTCGGGGGAGACCCAGTACTTC. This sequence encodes CASSVTLSGETQYF.